This T cell receptor beta chain came from a study of T-cell memory formation after mild COVID-19. There are a few counts of this clonotype. The antigen remains undetermined. The study's findings and limits: Among clones contracting day 15 to 85, CD4/CD8 was balanced, whereas later expanders leaned CD4+. The CD4+ clones that contracted clustered mainly within CM and EM, and the CD8+ clones concentrated in EMRA.

Germline V gene lookup returns CDR1 LNHNV and CDR2 YYDKDF (reference sequence). V lost 5 bases to trimming and J lost 8 bases, with 18 bases between them. CDR3 size: 14 residues. Constant-segment primers were used for 5'RACE, and the resulting TCR alpha and TCR beta cDNA libraries carried sample barcodes and UMIs. MiXCR was run by TCRdb on the 5' RACE reads, yielding one entry per CDR3 protein. The table records 200,000 or so distinct CDR3 sequences, around 15% of them present only once. The rearrangement uses TRBV15 and TRBJ1-2; the D is unclear. The source of this sequence is an adult woman who had mild COVID-19 (a few samples of this study predate the infection). Cell type and time point are not known. The sample consisted of PBMCs or a T cell subset sorted from them (not recorded which). The CDR3 bases are TGTGCCACCAGCCCTCGTCAGGCCCTCGGCGGCTACACCTTC. Amino acid sequence: CATSPRQALGGYTF.